In this sample, the clone carrying this TCR beta chain turned up a few times. Its antigen remains unknown. These data originate in a study of T-cell memory formation after mild COVID-19. Study in general: Among the donors, TCR clusters were largely specific to each donor. Study findings and constraints: Mostly located in CM and EM were contracting CD4+ clones, with contracting CD8+ clones located in EMRA. Some SARS-CoV-2-responding clones were already detected in memory before infection.

A single record per CDR3 protein comes from TCRdb applying MiXCR to the 5' RACE reads. The sample holds more than 350,000 distinct CDR3 sequences, around a sixth seen once. The clonotype comes from a man aged 18 to 30 who had mild COVID-19 (a few samples of this study predate the infection). Cell type and time point are not known. Sequencing was done on a sample of PBMCs or a T cell subset sorted from them (not recorded which).

CDR3 coding DNA: TGCGCCAGCAGCTTGGTCGGGCAGGGAGCCCCGAACACCGGGGAGCTGTTTTTT. Amino acid sequence: CASSLVGQGAPNTGELFF. This chain links TRBV5-1 with TRBJ2-2; possibly TRBD1 or TRBD2 for D (5 bases each). This CDR3 has 18 residues. CDR1 is SGHRS and CDR2 is YFSETQ in the germline V gene. Deletions cut 0 bases from V and 0 bases from J, with 15 bases between.